This T cell receptor (beta chain) was identified during a study of T-cell reconstitution after alpha-beta-depleted transplantation in children (TCRdb year 2016). As for the study more broadly: The study quantitatively tracked T-cell immune reconstitution after TCRalphabeta/CD19-depleted allogeneic hematopoietic cell transplantation in children using TCR repertoire profiling. The investigation overall reported the following: Apparently early alphabetaT-cell count recovery about two months after transplant reportedly relied on only several hundred rapidly expanded clones derived from non-depleted graft cells. In some patients, high TCRbeta diversity at day 60 was attributed to recipient T cells and intrathymic progenitors that had survived conditioning. Over the following months the frequencies of hyperexpanded clones went down, and after one year T-cell counts and TCRbeta diversity were mostly credited to newly produced T cells.

V lost 2 bases and J lost 2 bases, and the count of bases not matched to a germline gene is 5. From cysteine to phenylalanine, the CDR3 is 16 amino acids long. Just the 48-base CDR3 DNA is kept, in frame starting at base 1. Taken from the germline V gene, the CDR1 and CDR2 loops are SGHRS and YFSETQ. The sample's treatment or condition label, decoded: allogeneic hematopoietic cell transplantation with graft depleted of TCRalphabeta T cells and CD19 B cells. Transplant recipients were children who received TCRalphabeta/CD19-depleted allogeneic hematopoietic cell grafts. Libraries were built with PCR. The data were produced on an Illumina HiSeq 2500. To normalize quantification of the TCRbeta repertoire, the TCR libraries were built with molecular barcoding that relied on unique molecular identifiers. TCRdb cleaned the public reads at Q25 with fastp, built clones with MiXCR and kept in-frame beta chains. Records with the same CDR3 protein are collapsed into one entry carrying the most frequent genes and DNA. This sample holds about 300,000 distinct CDR3 sequences; around 10% were observed only once. The ten most abundant clones make up roughly 7% of the sample.

The table lists this clonotype with a few counts. Its cognate antigen has yet to be identified. Base qualities are missing; no much larger clone stands one base away. The specimen was PBMCs, collected before TCRalphabeta/CD19-depleted stem cell transplant. This TCR was sampled from a boy younger than two with acute myeloid leukemia, due to receive a stem cell transplant. The chain joins TRBV5-1 to TRBJ2-7, with 12 middle bases fitting TRBD2. The CDR3 region has the sequence CASSFRLAGETYEQYF. The DNA reads as follows: TGCGCCAGCAGCTTTCGACTAGCGGGAGAAACCTACGAGCAGTACTTC.